Many counts were recorded for the clone carrying this T cell receptor beta chain. This specimen belongs to a study of blood T cells in healthy people across ages. CDR1 is DFQATT and CDR2 is SNEGSKA in the germline V gene (reference sequence). The CDR3 is made up of 12 amino acids. The germline V and J ends were trimmed by 6 bases and 0 bases, with 8 bases remaining between them. Primed by a sample-barcoded 5' primer and a J-beta primer mix, a second PCR proceeded for roughly 6 to 12 cycles. TCRdb re-analysed the 5' RACE reads in MiXCR, keeping a single row per CDR3 protein. In the table there are 750,000 to 1,000,000 distinct CDR3 sequences, 25% to 30% of which are singletons. Separately, the same data were catalogued under a study of T cells of mothers and their children.

The rearrangement joins TRBV20-1 to TRBJ2-5; a possible D gene is TRBD2 (6 bases). Sequences were obtained from blood. This sequence was found in a woman aged 40 to 55 in good health. The CDR3 loop reads CSAPGDQETQYF. In nucleotides, the CDR3 is TGCAGTGCCCCGGGGGACCAAGAGACCCAGTACTTC.